This is a list of T cell receptor beta chains from one sample in a study of T cells in narcolepsy. Using immunoSEQ multiplex PCR, the repertoire was profiled, and TCRdb retains in-frame clones only, with some absent. The data contain roughly 20,000 clones, roughly 87% of them singletons. The sequenced sample was memory (CD45RA-) CD4+ T cells from blood. The receptors were sampled from a human donor in good health. CDR3s include the opening cysteine and the closing phenylalanine or tryptophan. D genes are given only for firm matches. Not all rows give a size; the values are once, few, many and, for expanded clones, a class.

D gene	clone size	V gene	J gene	CDR3 protein	CDR3 DNA
NA	NA	TRBV19	TRBJ1-6	CASSNGRVDSPLHF	TGTGCCAGTAGTAACGGCAGGGTGGATTCACCCCTCCACTTT
NA	NA	TRBV5-4	TRBJ1-2	CASHVQANYGYTF	TGTGCCAGCCATGTTCAGGCTAACTATGGCTACACCTTC
TRBD2	NA	TRBV6-5	TRBJ2-1	CASSPQVREMNEQFF	TGTGCCAGCAGTCCCCAGGTGCGGGAGATGAATGAGCAGTTCTTC
TRBD1	NA	TRBV5-1	TRBJ1-1	CASSSNAGTGGLNTEAFF	TGCGCCAGCAGCTCCAACGCCGGGACAGGGGGCTTGAACACTGAAGCTTTCTTT
TRBD2	NA	TRBV28	TRBJ2-5	CASSWGVAAGGQETQYF	TGTGCCAGCAGTTGGGGGGTTGCAGCGGGAGGCCAAGAGACCCAGTACTTC
NA	NA	TRBV18	TRBJ1-2	CASSPIQDSGYGYTF	TGTGCCAGTTCACCAATCCAGGACAGCGGCTATGGCTACACCTTC
NA	NA	TRBV9	TRBJ2-2	CASRQDTGELFF	TGTGCCAGCCGGCAGGACACCGGGGAGCTGTTTTTT
NA	NA	TRBV18	TRBJ2-4	CASSPLPPLGLAKNIQYF	TGTGCCAGCTCACCACTGCCCCCACTTGGACTAGCCAAAAACATTCAGTACTTC
NA	once	TRBV7-7	TRBJ2-7	CASSAGTVESSEQYF	TGTGCTAGCAGCGCAGGGACGGTCGAATCGTCCGAGCAGTACTTC
NA	NA	TRBV6-1	TRBJ2-5	CASSEEGSRTETQYF	TGTGCCAGCAGTGAAGAGGGCTCCCGTACCGAGACCCAGTACTTC
NA	NA	TRBV7-3	TRBJ2-1	CASSPQGLGLNEQFF	TGTGCCAGCAGCCCCCAGGGGCTCGGCTTGAATGAGCAGTTCTTC
NA	NA	TRBV18	TRBJ1-3	CASSPNLVAYSGNTIYF	TGTGCCAGCTCACCCAATCTCGTAGCCTACTCTGGAAACACCATATATTTT
NA	NA	TRBV7-2	TRBJ1-5	CASSPLGGAQPQHF	TGTGCCAGCAGCCCCCTGGGGGGAGCCCAGCCCCAGCATTTT
TRBD2	few	TRBV4-3	TRBJ2-7	CASSQDHTSGVYEQYF	TGCGCCAGCAGCCAAGATCACACTAGCGGGGTCTACGAGCAGTACTTC
NA	once	TRBV6-5	TRBJ2-5	CASSYSGETQYF	TGTGCCAGCAGTTACTCGGGTGAGACCCAGTACTTC
TRBD1	few	TRBV7-3	TRBJ1-1	CASSLLTGGEAFF	TGTGCCAGCAGCCTACTGACAGGGGGTGAAGCTTTCTTT
NA	NA	TRBV29-1	TRBJ2-1	CSVDSRGSGINEQFF	TGCAGCGTAGACTCACGGGGCAGCGGAATCAATGAGCAGTTCTTC
NA	once	TRBV7-2	TRBJ1-4	CASSLAGPNEKLFF	TGTGCCAGCAGCTTAGCGGGTCCAAATGAAAAACTGTTTTTT
NA	NA	TRBV5-1	TRBJ2-3	CASSLVPSDTQYF	TGCGCCAGCAGCCTGGTGCCTAGCGATACGCAGTATTTT
TRBD1	once	TRBV6-1	TRBJ2-7	CATSGTGHYEQYF	TGTGCCACCTCCGGGACAGGGCACTACGAGCAGTACTTC
NA	once	TRBV25-1	TRBJ1-2	CASSESVFGYTF	TGTGCCAGCAGTGAATCAGTATTCGGCTACACCTTC
NA	NA	TRBV5-1	TRBJ1-1	CASSLMAGTKTEAFF	TGCGCCAGCAGCTTGATGGCAGGGACAAAGACTGAAGCTTTCTTT
TRBD1	NA	TRBV7-3	TRBJ1-2	CASSSSGQGPYTF	TGTGCCAGCAGCTCCAGCGGACAGGGCCCCTACACCTTC
TRBD1	NA	TRBV5-1	TRBJ1-4	CASSLDGRGNEKLFF	TGCGCCAGCAGCTTGGATGGCAGGGGGAATGAAAAACTGTTTTTT
NA	NA	TRBV28	TRBJ2-7	CASSLYPGGSYEQYF	TGTGCCAGCAGTTTATACCCGGGTGGATCCTACGAGCAGTACTTC
TRBD1	NA	TRBV7-2	TRBJ1-2	CASSLAGGDGYTF	TGTGCCAGCAGCTTAGCAGGGGGCGATGGCTACACCTTC
TRBD1	once	TRBV25-1	TRBJ2-6	CASSDPTGDVSGANVLTF	TGTGCCAGCAGTGACCCGACAGGGGACGTCTCTGGGGCCAACGTCCTGACTTTC
TRBD1	NA	TRBV2	TRBJ1-2	CASSADRDDYGYTF	TGTGCCAGCAGTGCTGACAGGGATGACTATGGCTACACCTTC
TRBD1	NA	TRBV4-2	TRBJ2-1	CASSQVGQGLNNEQFF	TGTGCCAGCAGCCAAGTGGGACAGGGTCTGAACAATGAGCAGTTCTTC
NA	NA	TRBV9	TRBJ1-1	CASSVDGGAPEAFF	TGTGCCAGCAGCGTAGATGGGGGGGCCCCTGAAGCTTTCTTT
TRBD1	NA	TRBV10-3	TRBJ1-1	CAISGDRGNTEAFF	TGTGCCATCAGTGGGGACAGGGGAAACACTGAAGCTTTCTTT
NA	NA	TRBV28	TRBJ1-1	CASSRRGGVAFF	TGTGCCAGCAGCCGCAGGGGTGGAGTGGCTTTCTTT
NA	NA	TRBV19	TRBJ2-1	CASRRGDALSYNEQFF	TGTGCCAGTAGGAGGGGGGACGCACTATCCTACAATGAGCAGTTCTTC
NA	NA	TRBV9	TRBJ2-3	CASSLEGSRQGTQYF	TGTGCCAGCAGCCTTGAGGGGTCGCGGCAGGGTACGCAGTATTTT
NA	NA	TRBV7-2	TRBJ1-6	CASSSDGGAGNSPLHF	TGTGCCAGCAGCTCCGACGGAGGGGCTGGCAATTCACCCCTCCACTTT
NA	NA	TRBV5-5	TRBJ2-7	CASSLGYEQYF	TGTGCCAGCAGCTTGGGCTACGAGCAGTACTTC
NA	NA	TRBV28	TRBJ1-3	CASRRAAEAGNTIYF	TGTGCCAGCAGGCGGGCAGCGGAGGCTGGAAACACCATATATTTT
NA	NA	TRBV29-1	TRBJ2-3	CSVDTDTQYF	TGCAGCGTTGATACAGATACGCAGTATTTT
TRBD1	NA	TRBV4-3	TRBJ1-2	CASSQTGGGGYTF	TGCGCCAGCAGCCAAACAGGGGGCGGCGGCTACACCTTC
NA	once	TRBV2	TRBJ2-2	CASSAGRTGELFF	TGTGCCAGCAGTGCAGGTCGGACCGGGGAGCTGTTTTTT
NA	NA	TRBV21-1	TRBJ1-5	CASSKVGAPGQGINQPQHF	TGTGCCAGCAGCAAAGTAGGGGCCCCGGGACAGGGGATAAATCAGCCCCAGCATTTT
TRBD2	NA	TRBV28	TRBJ2-2	CASSFSGGTGELFF	TGTGCCAGCAGTTTTAGCGGGGGCACCGGGGAGCTGTTTTTT